Below, 24 T cell receptor beta chains from the same sample are listed, as sequenced in a study of control samples from healthy donors and cancer patients. The table came from immunoSEQ multiplex PCR; TCRdb's copy has only in-frame clones and leaves some out. Of about 83,000 clones listed, 91% are singletons. The material sequenced was blood. The receptors here all came from a man aged 50 or older in good health.

The chain employs TRBV18 and TRBJ2-6; D gene uncertain. The length of the CDR3 is 15 residues. The ends were cut back, 0 bases at V and 0 bases at J, with 3 bases in the middle. CDR1 and CDR2 (germline): KGHSH, LQKENI. The CDR3 loop reads CASSPPFSGANVLTF. For the CDR3, the DNA is TGTGCCAGCTCACCACCATTCTCTGGGGCCAACGTCCTGACTTTC.

The chain combines TRBV6-5 with TRBJ2-1; the D gene could be TRBD1 or TRBD2 (5 bases each). CDR1 MNHEY and CDR2 SVGAGI come from the germline V gene. The CDR3 has 12 residues. V was clipped by 11 bases and J by 2 bases, with 10 bases between them. CDR3 sequence reads: CALGTAYNEQFF. The CDR3 nucleotides read TGTGCCCTGGGGACGGCCTACAATGAGCAGTTCTTC.

The chain uses TRBV14 and TRBJ1-1, with D tentatively TRBD1 (5 bases). V was trimmed by 3 bases and J by 7 bases, leaving 9 bases between them. The CDR3 runs to 12 residues. Germline CDR1 SGHDN, CDR2 FVKESK. CDR3 residues: CASSHGQGEAFF. For the CDR3, the DNA is TGTGCCAGCAGCCATGGTCAGGGTGAAGCTTTCTTT.

The chain employs TRBV19 and TRBJ2-2; no clear D. The germline V gene encodes CDR1 LNHDA and CDR2 SQIVND (reference sequence). The CDR3 is 16 residues long. V lost 3 bases to trimming and J lost 1 base, with 12 bases between them. CDR3 sequence reads: CASSIDRQQNTGELFF. The CDR3 DNA reads as TGTGCCAGTAGTATTGATAGGCAGCAGAACACCGGGGAGCTGTTTTTT. Together with reference TRBV19 and TRBJ2-2, the CDR3 gives the full variable domain: DGGITQSPKYLFRKEGQNVTLSCEQNLNHDAMYWYRQDPGQGLRLIYYSQIVNDFQKGDIAEGYSVSREKKESFPLTVTSAQKNPTAFYLCASSIDRQQNTGELFFGEGSRLTVL.

The J gene is TRBJ2-2, the V gene TRBV6-5, with 7 bases fitting TRBD2. The CDR3 runs 14 residues. CDR1 is MNHEY, CDR2 SVGAGI, per germline. The V gene end was trimmed by 6 bases and the J gene end by 2 bases; junction bases not matched to a gene: 3. CDR3 coding DNA: TGTGCCAGCAGACGGGACTATAACACCGGGGAGCTGTTTTTT. Translation gives CASRRDYNTGELFF.

DNA for the CDR3: TGTGCCAGCAGCCGGGACCTTTATCAATTCTCGCAGCATTTT. As protein: CASSRDLYQFSQHF. V usage is TRBV6-2 or TRBV6-3 and J usage is TRBJ1-5; tentatively, D is TRBD1 (5 bases). The CDR3 consists of 14 residues. Germline assignment: CDR1 MNHEY and CDR2 SVGEGT. V lost 6 bases and J lost 13, with 22 bases in between.

The rearrangement joins TRBV27 to TRBJ2-1; TRBD1 is a possible D gene (6 bases). CDR3 size: 13 residues. Germline V gives CDR1 MNHEY, CDR2 SMNVEV (reference sequence). Trimming left V 2 bases short and J 10 bases short, with 12 bases between. CDR3: CASSLRYREEQFF. The CDR3 bases are TGTGCCAGCAGTTTAAGATACAGGGAGGAGCAGTTCTTC.

The gene calls are TRBV29-1 and TRBJ1-1; D gene unclear. Trimming pared 7 bases from V and 2 bases from J, leaving 14 bases between. CDR1 and CDR2 (germline): SQVTM, ANQGSEA. The CDR3 is made up of 13 amino acids. The CDR3 region is CSAESHLNTEAFF. CDR3 bases: TGCAGCGCTGAGAGTCACCTTAACACTGAAGCTTTCTTT. Together with reference TRBV29-1 and TRBJ1-1, the CDR3 gives the full variable domain: SAVISQKPSRDICQRGTSLTIQCQVDSQVTMMFWYRQQPGQSLTLIATANQGSEATYESGFVIDKFPISRPNLTFSTLTVSNMSPEDSSIYLCSAESHLNTEAFFGQGTRLTVV.

The rearrangement uses TRBV19 and TRBJ1-2; D is uncertain. Per the germline V gene, CDR1 is LNHDA and CDR2 is SQIVND (reference sequence). The CDR3 loop spans 15 amino acids. Trimming stripped 10 bases from V and 1 base from J, with 19 bases between. This CDR3 reads CATLFAHLGNYGYTF. CDR3 sequence (DNA): TGTGCCACCTTATTCGCCCATCTAGGTAACTATGGCTACACCTTC.

This chain links TRBV24-1 with TRBJ2-3, with 8 bases aligning to TRBD2. The CDR3 extends over 18 amino acids. J gave up 3 bases and V 4 bases, and 14 bases lay outside the gene matches. Germline V gene lookup returns CDR1 KGHDR and CDR2 SFDVKD. DNA for the CDR3: TGTGCCACCAGTGAGCCCTCGACGCGGCGGGGGGTAACAGATACGCAGTATTTT. Its protein product is CATSEPSTRRGVTDTQYF.

The chain couples TRBV12-3 or TRBV12-4 to TRBJ2-2; D is unresolved. The CDR3 is 13 amino acids. V was pared by 6 bases and J by 3 bases, with 8 bases between. The CDR3 DNA reads as TGTGCCAGCAGCTTCGGGTACACCGGGGAGCTGTTTTTT. Translation gives CASSFGYTGELFF.

The chain links TRBV7-9 to TRBJ1-1; a weak D match, TRBD1 (6 bases). CDR1 SEHNR and CDR2 FQNEAQ come from the germline V gene (reference sequence). This CDR3 has 15 amino acids. The ends were cut back, 4 bases at V and 7 bases at J, with 19 bases in the middle. The CDR3 nucleotides read TGTGCCAGCAGCTCGTCAGGGGCCCCGTCAGATGAAGCTTTCTTT. Translation gives CASSSSGAPSDEAFF. Full variable domain (rest looked up from reference TRBV7-9 and TRBJ1-1): DTGVSQNPRHKITKRGQNVTFRCDPISEHNRLYWYRQTLGQGPEFLTYFQNEAQLEKSRLLSDRFSAERPKGSFSTLEIQRTEQGDSAMYLCASSSSGAPSDEAFFGQGTRLTVV.

V usage is TRBV2 and J usage is TRBJ1-4, with unresolved D. Trimming took off 4 bases at V and 0 bases at J, with 9 bases between the two ends. This CDR3 is 15 amino acids long. Germline assignment: CDR1 SNHLY and CDR2 FYNNEI. CDR3 nucleotide sequence: TGTGCCAGCAGTGGCATTAGGGCAACTAATGAAAAACTGTTTTTT. Residues: CASSGIRATNEKLFF. The full variable domain, rest sourced from reference TRBV2 and TRBJ1-4, is EPEVTQTPSHQVTQMGQEVILRCVPISNHLYFYWYRQILGQKVEFLVSFYNNEISEKSEIFDDQFSVERPDGSNFTLKIRSTKLEDSAMYFCASSGIRATNEKLFFGSGTQLSVL.

This chain uses TRBV3-1 (or the pseudogene TRBV3-2) with TRBJ2-5; 13 nucleotides align to TRBD2. V gave up 2 bases and J gave up 2 bases; unmatched junction bases: 5. Germline V lookup: CDR1 LGHDT, CDR2 YNNKEL (reference sequence). This CDR3 contains 17 residues. CDR3 coding DNA: TGTGCCAGCAGCCAACACCAACTAGCGGGGGGGCAAGAGACCCAGTACTTC. Translation gives CASSQHQLAGGQETQYF.

The count of this clone is one. The chain is built from TRBV18 and TRBJ1-5; D is uncertain. CDR1 is KGHSH, CDR2 LQKENI, per germline. Between the trimmed V and J ends, which lost 5 bases and 5 bases, there was a span of 10 bases. The length of the CDR3 is 13 residues. The CDR3 spells CASSRSGYQPQHF. The DNA of the CDR3 is TGTGCCAGCTCAAGAAGTGGTTATCAGCCCCAGCATTTT.

This chain links TRBV14 with TRBJ1-6; D not resolved. Germline assignment: CDR1 SGHDN and CDR2 FVKESK. The germline V and J ends were trimmed by 5 bases and 2 bases, with 10 bases remaining between them. The CDR3 contains 15 residues. The DNA of the CDR3 is TGTGCCAGCAGCTCCCGACGAACCTATAATTCACCCCTCCACTTT. This codes for CASSSRRTYNSPLHF.

This clone was seen just once. The chain links TRBV11-2 to TRBJ1-5; 7 bases agree with TRBD1. Germline trimming cut 4 bases from V and 1 base from J; bases unmatched to any gene: 10. Germline lookup yields CDR1 SGHAT and CDR2 FQNNGV. This CDR3 has 17 amino acids. CDR3 residues: CASSSNRGIGSNQPQHF. CDR3 nucleotides: TGTGCCAGCAGCTCCAACAGGGGAATAGGCAGCAATCAGCCCCAGCATTTT.

The rearrangement joins TRBV5-1 to TRBJ1-1, with D unclear. CDR1 is SGHRS, CDR2 YFSETQ, per germline. CDR3 length: 15 residues. The germline V and J ends were trimmed by 2 bases and 2 bases, with 13 bases remaining between them. The CDR3 DNA reads TGCGCCAGCAGCTTACAATATTTGGGCAACACTGAAGCTTTCTTT. Encoded protein: CASSLQYLGNTEAFF.

The chain uses TRBV6-5 and TRBJ1-1; unclear D gene. Germline lookup yields CDR1 MNHEY and CDR2 SVGAGI. This CDR3 contains 11 residues. V shed 6 bases and J shed 4 bases, with 6 bases lying between them. The CDR3 DNA sequence: TGTGCCAGCAGCCAGGCCACTGAAGCTTTCTTT. It yields the protein CASSQATEAFF.

J is TRBJ2-3 and V is TRBV10-2; a weak D match, TRBD2 (6 bases). This CDR3 is built from 13 residues. CDR1 and CDR2 (germline): WSHSY, SAAADI. Trimming took off 7 bases at V and 5 bases at J, with 13 bases between the two ends. CDR3 sequence reads: CASIGREEDTQYF. In nucleotides, the CDR3 is TGCGCCAGCATAGGTAGGGAGGAAGATACGCAGTATTTT.

V usage is TRBV19 and J usage is TRBJ2-7, with D possibly TRBD1 on 6 matching bases. This CDR3 is built from 13 residues. Germline V gene sequence: CDR1 LNHDA, CDR2 SQIVND (reference sequence). Trimming removed 4 bases from V and 5 bases from J, with 12 bases in between. CDR3 in DNA: TGTGCCAGTAGTACTACTAGGGGGAACGAGCAGTACTTC. It specifies CASSTTRGNEQYF. Filled out from reference TRBV19 and TRBJ2-7, the complete variable domain reads DGGITQSPKYLFRKEGQNVTLSCEQNLNHDAMYWYRQDPGQGLRLIYYSQIVNDFQKGDIAEGYSVSREKKESFPLTVTSAQKNPTAFYLCASSTTRGNEQYFGPGTRLTVT.

The V and J genes are TRBV30 and TRBJ1-5, with D perhaps matching TRBD1 (5 bases). Germline lookup yields CDR1 GTSNPN and CDR2 SVGIG (reference sequence). V was shortened by 3 bases and J by 15 bases, with 18 bases between the two germline ends. The CDR3 sequence is 12 residues long. CDR3 loop: CAWSRPPGAPHF. The CDR3 DNA sequence: TGTGCCTGGAGCCGGCCCCCCGGGGCACCGCATTTT. The full variable domain, with the rest looked up from reference TRBV30 and TRBJ1-5, is SQTIHQWPATLVQPVGSPLSLECTVEGTSNPNLYWYRQAAGRGLQLLFYSVGIGQISSEVPQNLSASRPQDRQFILSSKKLLLSDSGFYLCAWSRPPGAPHFGDGTRLSIL.

The chain links TRBV7-2 to TRBJ1-1; D may be TRBD1 (5 bases). The germline gives CDR1 SGHTA, CDR2 FQGNSA. This CDR3 region has 13 residues. The ends were cut back, 5 bases at V and 5 bases at J, with 12 bases in the middle. CDR3: CASSPLGVTEAFF. The CDR3, as DNA: TGTGCCAGCAGCCCCCTGGGGGTTACTGAAGCTTTCTTT.

The chain links TRBV30 to TRBJ1-4; D is perhaps TRBD1 (6 bases). In germline, CDR1 is GTSNPN, CDR2 SVGIG (reference sequence). This CDR3 region has 12 residues. V gave up 7 bases and J gave up 8 bases, with 14 bases separating them. As DNA, the CDR3 is TGTGCCTCCATGCCGAGGGGGGAAAAACTGTTTTTT. This gives the protein CASMPRGEKLFF.